This T cell receptor beta chain was obtained from a study of blood T cell repertoires in COVID-19. Study-level background: The United States, Italy and Spain were the sources of the acute and convalescent COVID-19 samples. PBMCs, B-cell-depleted T cells, or T cells provided the cDNA or gDNA that made up the material.

In the study's own analysis: Reference gene primer amplification yielded estimated nucleated cell counts. Profiling relied on immunoSEQ multiplex PCR, and the TCRdb table lists in-frame clones only, not all of them. V and J calls and clone size are as listed in that table; D and trimming were resolved from the DNA. The sample records over 80,000 clones, over 75% being singletons. This sequence originates from a woman aged 80 or over with acute or convalescent COVID-19. Specimen: peripheral blood.

The CDR3: CASGLGVGAYNEQFF. As DNA, the CDR3 is TGTGCTAGTGGTTTGGGGGTCGGAGCCTACAATGAGCAGTTCTTC. The J gene is TRBJ2-1, the V gene TRBV12-5, with unresolved D. CDR3 length equals 15 residues. V was trimmed by 1 base and J by 2 bases, leaving 9 bases between them. CDR1 LGHNT and CDR2 FRNRAP come from the germline V gene. The full variable domain, with the rest looked up from reference TRBV12-5 and TRBJ2-1, is DARVTQTPRHKVTEMGQEVTMRCQPILGHNTVFWYRQTMMQGLELLAYFRNRAPLDDSGMPKDRFSAEMPDATLATLKIQPSEPRDSAVYFCASGLGVGAYNEQFFGPGTRLTVL.